This note documents a single TCR beta chain sequence. Treatment defined: randomized to nivolumab then ipilimumab (arm A) or the reverse (arm B). The length of the CDR3 is 16 residues. Germline V lookup: CDR1 SGDLS, CDR2 YYNGEE. J gave up 4 bases and V 4 bases, and 10 bases lay outside the gene matches. The entry originates in a study of sequential checkpoint blockade in melanoma. Some clones are missing from TCRdb's copy, which holds only in-frame ones; the method was immunoSEQ multiplex PCR. The profile shows under 50,000 clones, around nine tenths of them singletons. The sequence derives from a human donor with melanoma. The chain uses TRBV9 and TRBJ2-3; 9 bases fit TRBD1. This specimen consisted of CD8+ T cells sorted from blood (inferred from file names), obtained from a patient given nivolumab and ipilimumab in sequence. In DNA, the CDR3 is TGTGCCAGCAGCTTCAGGGACAGGGAAGTGGCAGATACGCAGTATTTT. This gives the protein CASSFRDREVADTQYF.